This TCR beta chain was observed in a study of blood T cells in healthy people across ages. The authors ran a second PCR of about 6 to 12 cycles using a sample-barcoded 5' primer and a J-beta primer mix. Every cDNA was tagged by a template-switch adaptor with 12 random nucleotides. Via MiXCR, TCRdb re-called the 5' RACE reads, giving one row per CDR3 protein. The sample shows approximately 880,000 distinct CDR3 sequences, roughly 52% of them seen only once. The CDR3 runs to 15 residues. CDR1 and CDR2 (germline): DFQATT, SNEGSKA (reference sequence). V shed 5 bases and J 1 base; nucleotides not matched to a gene: 8. This clonotype has only a few counts. Its antigen is unidentified. The study's findings and limits: Versus aged donors, long-lived donors had higher diversity and more naive CD4+ cells. Among T cells, TCR beta diversity per million cells dropped roughly linearly as age rose. It was held that diversity estimates obtained from one million T cells represented underestimates.

The TCR originated in a man younger than 40 in good health. This chain joins TRBV20-1 and TRBJ2-3; 8 nucleotides match TRBD1. The sequenced material came from blood. This CDR3 is CSASLRGPGTDTQYF. The CDR3, as DNA: TGCAGTGCTTCCCTCAGGGGGCCCGGCACAGATACGCAGTATTTT.